The clone carrying this TCR beta chain has at least ten counts. The antigen is unknown. TCRdb re-derived calls from the 5' RACE reads in MiXCR, one entry per CDR3 protein. The sample yields about 360,000 distinct CDR3 sequences, approximately 15% seen once. The entry originates in a study of T-cell memory formation after mild COVID-19. Study outcomes and limitations: Day 15 to 85 contracting clones showed balanced CD4/CD8; day 15 to 37 expanders favored CD4+. Several responding clones turned up in pre-infection memory, indicating that cross-reactive memory may have taken part.

CDR1 WSHSY and CDR2 SAAADI come from the germline V gene. The V gene lost 11 bases and the J gene lost 6 bases, with 12 bases spanning the gap. The CDR3 is 11 residues long. The chain carries TRBV10-2 and TRBJ2-3, with D tentatively TRBD1 or TRBD2 (6 bases each). Sequencing was performed on PBMCs or a T cell subset sorted from them (not recorded which). The clonotype was recovered from a man younger than 35 who had mild COVID-19 (a few samples of this study predate the infection). Cell type and time point are not known. CDR3 loop: CAARGGDTQYF. The DNA for the CDR3 is TGCGCCGCCAGAGGGGGGGATACGCAGTATTTT.